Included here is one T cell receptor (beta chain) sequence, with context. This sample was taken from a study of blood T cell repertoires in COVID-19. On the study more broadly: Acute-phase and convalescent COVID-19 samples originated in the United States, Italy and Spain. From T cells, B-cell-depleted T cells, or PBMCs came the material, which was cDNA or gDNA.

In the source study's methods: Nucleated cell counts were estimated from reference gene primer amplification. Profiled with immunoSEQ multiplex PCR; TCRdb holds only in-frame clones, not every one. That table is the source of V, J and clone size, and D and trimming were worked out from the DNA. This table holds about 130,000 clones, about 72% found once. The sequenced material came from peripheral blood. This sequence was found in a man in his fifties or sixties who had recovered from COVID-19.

The CDR3 spells CASSSYGRTGQNEQFF. The DNA of the CDR3 is TGTGCCAGCAGTTCCTACGGTAGGACAGGTCAAAATGAGCAGTTCTTC. This rearrangement joins TRBV6-2 or TRBV6-3 to TRBJ2-1, with TRBD1 identical over 7 bases. Losses at the gene ends were 4 bases for V and 7 bases for J; bases not matched to a gene: 13. Germline V gives CDR1 MNHEY, CDR2 SVGEGT. This CDR3 comprises 16 residues.